Listed here are 17 T cell receptor beta chains from one sample, sequenced in a study of blood T cell repertoires in COVID-19. Sequencing used immunoSEQ multiplex PCR; TCRdb keeps in-frame clones, though not all of them. The table has more than 250,000 clones, 80% to 90% seen once. Source material: PBMCs or T cells enriched from blood (not recorded which). These receptors were taken from a woman in her twenties or thirties who had recovered from COVID-19.

The chain has TRBV6-5 and TRBJ1-4; 8 nucleotides align to TRBD1. The germline CDR1 and CDR2 sequences are MNHEY and SVGAGI. The CDR3 has 14 amino acids. V shed 6 bases, J shed 0 bases, and the junction held 0 bases outside the gene matches. The CDR3 protein is CASRDRATNEKLFF. The CDR3 DNA follows: TGTGCCAGCAGGGACAGGGCAACTAATGAAAAACTGTTTTTT.

The J gene is TRBJ1-1, the V gene TRBV6-6; D remains unclear. This CDR3 is 14 amino acids long. Germline-derived CDR1 and CDR2 are MNHNY and SVGAGI (reference sequence). Trimming took off 3 bases at V and 3 bases at J, with 11 bases between the two ends. The CDR3 DNA reads as TGTGCCAGCAGTTATCGGAGGGTGGACACTGAAGCTTTCTTT. This translates into CASSYRRVDTEAFF.

The V and J genes are TRBV18 and TRBJ2-1; D is possibly TRBD1 (6 bases). The CDR3 runs to 13 residues. With 3 bases removed from V and 7 bases from J, the gap between germline ends came to 10 bases. The germline V gene has CDR1 KGHSH and CDR2 LQKENI. CDR3 nucleotides: TGTGCCAGCTCACCCTCCAGGGGTAATGAGCAGTTCTTC. This gives the protein CASSPSRGNEQFF.

The gene calls are TRBV18 and TRBJ1-1, with no clear D. Germline-derived CDR1 and CDR2 are KGHSH and LQKENI. V lost 6 bases, J lost 3 bases, and 17 bases lay in between. The length of the CDR3 is 15 residues. The CDR3: CASSQTLGSDTEAFF. The CDR3 DNA sequence: TGTGCCAGCTCCCAGACCCTGGGGAGTGACACTGAAGCTTTCTTT.

Ten or more counts support this clone. The genes are TRBV11-3 and TRBJ2-1; D is ambiguous. V was clipped by 4 bases and J by 6 bases, with 13 bases between them. The CDR3 has 14 amino acids. Germline loops: CDR1 SGHNT, CDR2 YENEEA. The chain's CDR3 is CASSSPVSGNEQFF. CDR3 in DNA: TGTGCCAGCAGCTCGCCCGTCTCGGGCAATGAGCAGTTCTTC.

The chain recombines TRBV4-2 with TRBJ2-1, with 8 nucleotides matching TRBD2. CDR3 length: 16 residues. CDR1 LGHNA and CDR2 YNFKEQ come from the germline V gene. The junction had 9 bases not matched to a gene; V was cut back by 1 base and J by 7 bases. The CDR3: CASSQVSGGSFNEQFF. DNA for the CDR3: TGTGCCAGCAGCCAAGTTTCGGGGGGGTCATTTAATGAGCAGTTCTTC.

J is TRBJ2-5 and V is TRBV28; 13 bases map to TRBD2. The J segment lost 4 bases and the V segment lost 6 bases, leaving 5 bases of the junction unmatched. The V gene's germline CDR1 is MDHEN and CDR2 SYDVKM. The CDR3 sequence is 15 residues long. The CDR3 sequence is CASRTGTSGVETQYF. CDR3 DNA sequence: TGTGCCAGCAGGACGGGGACTAGCGGGGTAGAGACCCAGTACTTC.

The rearrangement uses TRBV18 and TRBJ1-4; weak D call: TRBD1 (6 bases). CDR1 KGHSH and CDR2 LQKENI come from the germline V gene. The CDR3 extends over 13 amino acids. V was cut by 10 bases and J by 7 bases, with 16 bases left in between. CDR3 in amino acids: CATRGGESEKLFF. In DNA form, the CDR3 reads TGTGCCACCCGAGGGGGGGAAAGTGAAAAACTGTTTTTT. Full variable domain (remainder filled in from reference TRBV18 and TRBJ1-4): NAGVMQNPRHLVRRRGQEARLRCSPMKGHSHVYWYRQLPEEGLKFMVYLQKENIIDESGMPKERFSAEFPKEGPSILRIQQVVRGDSAAYFCATRGGESEKLFFGSGTQLSVL.

The genes are TRBV7-2 and TRBJ1-6, with D hard to call. The CDR3 totals 14 residues. Germline V gene data show CDR1 as SGHTA and CDR2 as FQGNSA. The germline V and J ends were trimmed by 5 bases and 8 bases, with 13 bases remaining between them. The DNA for the CDR3 is TGTGCCAGCAGCCAATTACCGGAGGATTCACCCCTCCACTTT. Translating it yields CASSQLPEDSPLHF.

V and J are TRBV7-9 and TRBJ2-5; a possible D gene is TRBD1 (6 bases). Looked up from germline, CDR1 is SEHNR and CDR2 is FQNEAQ (reference sequence). The CDR3 is made up of 14 amino acids. Deletions cut 4 bases from V and 1 base from J, with 10 bases between. CDR3 in amino acids: CASSSGQLQETQYF. The CDR3, as DNA: TGTGCCAGCAGCTCCGGACAGCTCCAAGAGACCCAGTACTTC.

This chain uses TRBV24-1 with TRBJ1-2, with TRBD1 as a possible D gene (6 bases). Germline values: CDR1 KGHDR, CDR2 SFDVKD. The CDR3 covers 11 residues. The V and J ends lost 9 bases and 8 bases respectively, with 12 bases between them. DNA for the CDR3: TGTGCCACCGGGGGCGAGGGCGGCTACACCTTC. Amino acid sequence: CATGGEGGYTF.

The chain has TRBV21-1 and TRBJ1-1. TRBV21-1 is listed as a pseudogene. CDR3 length: 15 residues. The CDR3 DNA reads TGTGCCAGCAGCACTACTCACGGGGGAAGGACTGAAGCTTTCTTT. Translation: CASSTTHGGRTEAFF.

This rearrangement joins TRBV11-2 to TRBJ2-1, with TRBD1 matching 10 bases. Germline-derived CDR1 and CDR2 are SGHAT and FQNNGV. The CDR3 has 14 residues. V was pared by 5 bases and J by 8 bases, with 6 bases of the junction left unmatched. In nucleotides, the CDR3 is TGTGCCAGCAGCCAAGGGACAGGGGTCGATGAGCAGTTCTTC. Translation: CASSQGTGVDEQFF.

This chain links TRBV5-1 with TRBJ2-5; D may be TRBD2 (5 bases). Germline lookup yields CDR1 SGHRS and CDR2 YFSETQ. The CDR3 consists of 16 residues. Trimming pared 2 bases from V and 5 bases from J, leaving 19 bases between. CDR3 in amino acids: CASSFRPGVRPETQYF. The CDR3, as DNA: TGCGCCAGCAGCTTCCGCCCCGGGGTTCGGCCGGAGACCCAGTACTTC.

This clone came up a few times. V usage is TRBV6-1 and J usage is TRBJ2-7, with TRBD2 matching over 8 bases. With 1 base clipped from V and 0 bases from J, the junction kept 11 bases outside the gene matches. The CDR3 spans 18 residues. Germline V gene sequence: CDR1 MNHNS, CDR2 SASEGT. CDR3 in DNA: TGTGCCAGCAGTGAAGGGGGACTAGTACCACCTGCCTCCTACGAGCAGTACTTC. Translation: CASSEGGLVPPASYEQYF.

The table lists this clone with a count of one. The chain links TRBV7-6 to TRBJ2-7, with D perhaps matching TRBD2 (6 bases). The ends were cut back, 1 base at V and 2 bases at J, with 12 bases in the middle. The CDR3 consists of 15 residues. Per the germline V gene, CDR1 is SGHVS and CDR2 is FNYEAQ. For the CDR3, the DNA is TGTGCCAGCAGCTTAGAGGAGGGACTCACCTACGAGCAGTACTTC. Its protein is CASSLEEGLTYEQYF.

This sequence joins TRBV28 and TRBJ1-2; weak D call: TRBD1 (6 bases). V dropped 6 bases and J dropped 0 bases, with 8 bases sitting between them. The V gene's germline CDR1 is MDHEN and CDR2 SYDVKM. The CDR3 totals 13 residues. In DNA, the CDR3 is TGTGCCAGCAGCAACAGGGCTAACTATGGCTACACCTTC. Encoded protein: CASSNRANYGYTF.